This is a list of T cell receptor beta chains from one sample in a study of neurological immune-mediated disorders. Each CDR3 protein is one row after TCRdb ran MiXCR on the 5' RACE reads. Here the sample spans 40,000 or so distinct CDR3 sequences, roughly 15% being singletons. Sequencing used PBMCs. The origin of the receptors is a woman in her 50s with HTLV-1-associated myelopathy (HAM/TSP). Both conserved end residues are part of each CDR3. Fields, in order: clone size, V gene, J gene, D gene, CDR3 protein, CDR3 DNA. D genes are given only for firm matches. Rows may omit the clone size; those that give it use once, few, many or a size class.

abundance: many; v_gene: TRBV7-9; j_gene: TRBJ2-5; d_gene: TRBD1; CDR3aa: CASSWGTEGETQYF; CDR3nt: TGTGCCAGCAGCTGGGGGACAGAGGGGGAGACCCAGTACTTC
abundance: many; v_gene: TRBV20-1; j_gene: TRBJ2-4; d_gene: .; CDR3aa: CSARYLILAKNIQYF; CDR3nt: TGCAGTGCTAGGTATCTGATCCTAGCCAAAAACATTCAGTACTTC
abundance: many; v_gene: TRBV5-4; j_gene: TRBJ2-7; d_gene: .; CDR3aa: CASTPSRGFDSKQYF; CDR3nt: TGTGCCAGCACCCCCAGTCGAGGGTTCGATAGCAAGCAGTACTTC
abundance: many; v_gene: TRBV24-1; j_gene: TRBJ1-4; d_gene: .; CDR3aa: CATSDLTTGKLFF; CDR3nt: TGTGCCACCAGTGATTTGACGACGGGAAAACTGTTTTTT
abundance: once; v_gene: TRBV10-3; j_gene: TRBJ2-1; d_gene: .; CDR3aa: CSTRLAGRDEQFF; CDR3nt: TGTTCCACCCGCCTAGCTGGTAGGGATGAGCAGTTCTTC
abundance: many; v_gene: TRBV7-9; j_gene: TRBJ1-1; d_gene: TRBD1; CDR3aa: CASSSWTGGPTEAFF; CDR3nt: TGTGCCAGCAGCTCCTGGACAGGCGGGCCCACTGAAGCTTTCTTT
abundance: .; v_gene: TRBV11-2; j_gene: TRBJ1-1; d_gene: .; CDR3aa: CASSPRTASNTEAFF; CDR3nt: TGTGCCAGCAGCCCTCGGACCGCTTCGAACACTGAAGCTTTCTTT
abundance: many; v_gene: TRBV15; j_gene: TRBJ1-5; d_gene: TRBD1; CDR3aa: CATGPGTGFNQPQHF; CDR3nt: TGTGCCACCGGACCAGGGACAGGGTTTAATCAGCCCCAGCATTTT
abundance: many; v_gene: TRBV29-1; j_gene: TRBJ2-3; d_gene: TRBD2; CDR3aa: CSSGLVLPPDTQYF; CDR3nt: TGCAGCTCGGGACTAGTCTTACCTCCAGATACGCAGTATTTT
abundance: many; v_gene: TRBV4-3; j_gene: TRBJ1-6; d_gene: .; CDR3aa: CASSQDRGIYNSPLHF; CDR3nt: TGCGCCAGCAGCCAAGATCGCGGAATCTATAATTCACCCCTCCACTTT
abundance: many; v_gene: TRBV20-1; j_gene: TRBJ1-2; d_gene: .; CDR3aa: CSARDGVAGYGYTF; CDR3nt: TGCAGTGCTAGAGACGGAGTCGCGGGCTATGGCTACACCTTC
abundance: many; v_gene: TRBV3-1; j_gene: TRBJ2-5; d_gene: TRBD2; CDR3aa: CASSQAGSGGTGTQYF; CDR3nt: TGTGCCAGCAGCCAAGCAGGCAGCGGGGGAACGGGGACCCAGTACTTC
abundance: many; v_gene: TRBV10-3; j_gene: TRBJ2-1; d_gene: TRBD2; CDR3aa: CAITPGLAGGPNNEQFF; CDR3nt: TGTGCCATCACTCCGGGACTAGCGGGGGGGCCGAACAATGAGCAGTTCTTC
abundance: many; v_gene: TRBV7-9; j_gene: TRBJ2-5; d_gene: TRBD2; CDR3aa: CASSLRGSSGGGPEETQYF; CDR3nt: TGTGCCAGCAGCTTGAGGGGGTCGAGCGGGGGGGGCCCTGAAGAGACCCAGTACTTC
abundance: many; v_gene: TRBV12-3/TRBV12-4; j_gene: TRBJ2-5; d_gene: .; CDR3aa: CASRSVGVETQYF; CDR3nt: TGTGCCAGCAGGTCGGTGGGAGTCGAGACCCAGTACTTC
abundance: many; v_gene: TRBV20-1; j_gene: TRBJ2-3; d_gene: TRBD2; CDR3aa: CSASLAGSDTQYF; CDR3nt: TGCAGTGCTAGCCTAGCGGGGTCGGATACGCAGTATTTT
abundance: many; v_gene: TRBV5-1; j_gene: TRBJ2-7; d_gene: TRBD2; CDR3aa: CASSFTGTSDQYF; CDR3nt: TGCGCCAGCAGCTTCACCGGGACTAGCGATCAGTACTTC
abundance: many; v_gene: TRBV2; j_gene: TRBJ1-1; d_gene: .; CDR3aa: CASRTGKLSAFF; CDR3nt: TGTGCCAGCAGAACAGGGAAGTTGTCAGCTTTCTTT
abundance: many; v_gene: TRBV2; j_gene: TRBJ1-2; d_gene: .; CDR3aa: CASSETGLNYGYTF; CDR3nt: TGTGCCAGCAGTGAAACTGGGCTCAACTATGGCTACACCTTC
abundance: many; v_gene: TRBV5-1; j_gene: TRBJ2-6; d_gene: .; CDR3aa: CASSLVEPGANVLTF; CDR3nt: TGCGCCAGCAGCTTGGTAGAGCCTGGGGCCAACGTCCTGACTTTC
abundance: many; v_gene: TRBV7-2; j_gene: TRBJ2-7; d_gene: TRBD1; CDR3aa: CASSPPLGTGYEQYF; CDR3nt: TGTGCCAGCAGCCCTCCCCTTGGGACAGGCTACGAGCAGTACTTC
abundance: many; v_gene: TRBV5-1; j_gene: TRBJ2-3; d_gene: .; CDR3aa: CASSLLQGSGTQYF; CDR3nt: TGCGCCAGCAGCTTGCTCCAGGGGTCGGGTACGCAGTATTTT
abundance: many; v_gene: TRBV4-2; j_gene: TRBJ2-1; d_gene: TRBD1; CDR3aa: CASSQTPGQGRGEQFF; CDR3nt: TGTGCCAGCAGCCAGACCCCGGGACAGGGGAGGGGTGAGCAGTTCTTC
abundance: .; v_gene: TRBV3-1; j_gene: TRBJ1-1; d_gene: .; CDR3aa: CASSQRMELEAFF; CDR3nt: TGTGCCAGCTCACAGCGGATGGAGCTCGAAGCTTTCTTT
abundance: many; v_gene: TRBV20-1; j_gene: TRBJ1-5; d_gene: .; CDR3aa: CSASYRVGSSNQPQHF; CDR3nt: TGCAGTGCGTCTTACAGGGTTGGGTCTAGCAATCAGCCCCAGCATTTT
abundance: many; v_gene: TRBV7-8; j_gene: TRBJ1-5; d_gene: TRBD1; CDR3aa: CASSLVRGQGAGNQPQHF; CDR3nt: TGTGCCAGCAGCTTAGTCCGTGGTCAGGGGGCGGGCAATCAGCCCCAGCATTTT
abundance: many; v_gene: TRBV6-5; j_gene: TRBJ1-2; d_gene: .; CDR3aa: CASSYRAGDDGYTF; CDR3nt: TGTGCCAGCAGTTACAGGGCAGGGGATGATGGCTACACCTTC
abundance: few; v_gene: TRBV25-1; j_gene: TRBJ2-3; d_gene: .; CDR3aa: CASSESWNNARNTQYF; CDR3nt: TGTGCCAGCAGTGAATCGTGGAATAATGCTAGGAATACGCAGTATTTT
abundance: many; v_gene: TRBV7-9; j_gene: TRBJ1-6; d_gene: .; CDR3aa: CASSRGYDNSPLHF; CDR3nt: TGTGCCAGCAGCAGAGGGTACGATAATTCACCCCTCCACTTT
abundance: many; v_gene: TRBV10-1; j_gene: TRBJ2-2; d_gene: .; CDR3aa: CASSPPQTGELFF; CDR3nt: TGCGCCAGCAGTCCCCCCCAAACCGGGGAGCTGTTTTTT
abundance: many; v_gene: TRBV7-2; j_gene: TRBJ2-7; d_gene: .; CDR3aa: CASSRERNNYEQYF; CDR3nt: TGTGCCAGCAGCCGGGAGCGGAACAACTACGAGCAGTACTTC
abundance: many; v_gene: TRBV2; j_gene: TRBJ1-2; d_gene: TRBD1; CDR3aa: CASSDRGQGWGYTF; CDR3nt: TGTGCCAGCAGTGACCGGGGACAGGGGTGGGGCTACACCTTC
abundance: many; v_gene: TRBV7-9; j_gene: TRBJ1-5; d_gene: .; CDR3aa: CASSPDGNQPQHF; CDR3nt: TGTGCCAGCAGCCCCGACGGGAATCAGCCCCAGCATTTT
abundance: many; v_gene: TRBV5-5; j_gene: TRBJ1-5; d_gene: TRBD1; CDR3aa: CASSARDSRRPQHF; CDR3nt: TGTGCCAGCAGCGCCCGGGACAGCAGGCGGCCCCAGCATTTT
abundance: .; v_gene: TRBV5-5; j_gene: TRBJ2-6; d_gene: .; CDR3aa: CASSLGAGSSGANVLTF; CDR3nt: TGTGCCAGCAGCTTGGGGGCGGGTAGCTCTGGGGCCAACGTCCTGACTTTC
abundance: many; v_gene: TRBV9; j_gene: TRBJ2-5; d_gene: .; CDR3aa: CASSVGAGKYQETQYF; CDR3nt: TGTGCCAGCAGCGTAGGTGCAGGGAAGTACCAAGAGACCCAGTACTTC
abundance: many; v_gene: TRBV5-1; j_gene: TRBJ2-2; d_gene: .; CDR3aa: CASSLSLGKAGELFF; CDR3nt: TGCGCCAGCAGCTTATCGTTAGGGAAAGCCGGGGAGCTGTTTTTT
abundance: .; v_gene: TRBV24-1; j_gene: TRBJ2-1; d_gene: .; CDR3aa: CATSEQGYNVQFF; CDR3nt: TGTGCCACCAGTGAGCAGGGATACAATGTGCAGTTCTTC
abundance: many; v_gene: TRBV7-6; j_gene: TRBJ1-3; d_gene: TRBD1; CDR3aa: CASSLIYRDRGNTIYF; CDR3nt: TGTGCCAGCAGCTTAATTTACCGGGACAGGGGAAACACCATATATTTT
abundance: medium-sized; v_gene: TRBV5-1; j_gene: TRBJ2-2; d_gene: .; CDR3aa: CASSLGQVATGELFF; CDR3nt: TGCGCCAGCAGCTTGGGGCAGGTGGCAACCGGGGAGCTGTTTTTT
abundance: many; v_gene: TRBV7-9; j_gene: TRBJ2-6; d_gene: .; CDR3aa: CASSSPGTHTRGANVLTF; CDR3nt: TGTGCCAGCAGCTCCCCCGGGACCCACACAAGGGGGGCCAACGTCCTGACTTTC
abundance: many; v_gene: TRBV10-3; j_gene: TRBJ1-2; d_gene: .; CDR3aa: CAISGGPGEGYTF; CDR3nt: TGTGCCATCAGTGGGGGCCCAGGGGAGGGCTACACCTTC